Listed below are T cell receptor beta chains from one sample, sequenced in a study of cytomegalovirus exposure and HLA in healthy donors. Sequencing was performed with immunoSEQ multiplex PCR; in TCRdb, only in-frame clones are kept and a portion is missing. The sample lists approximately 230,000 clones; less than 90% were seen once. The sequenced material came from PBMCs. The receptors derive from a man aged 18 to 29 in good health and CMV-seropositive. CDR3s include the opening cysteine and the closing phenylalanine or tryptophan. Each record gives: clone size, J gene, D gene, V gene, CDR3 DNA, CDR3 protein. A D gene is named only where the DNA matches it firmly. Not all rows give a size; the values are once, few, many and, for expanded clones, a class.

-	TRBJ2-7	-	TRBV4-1	TGCGCCAGCAGCCTGCGGGACACGGACTACGAGCAGTACTTC	CASSLRDTDYEQYF
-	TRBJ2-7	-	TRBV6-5	TGTGCCAGCAGTTACTCGTCCTCCGGCTCCTACGAGCAGTACTTC	CASSYSSSGSYEQYF
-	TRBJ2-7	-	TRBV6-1	TGTGCCAGCAGTGAATTTGGGGGGCTGGGTTCCCACGAGCAGTACTTC	CASSEFGGLGSHEQYF
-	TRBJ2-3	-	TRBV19	TGTGCCAGTAGTATGTCGGGGGCAGATACGCAGTATTTT	CASSMSGADTQYF
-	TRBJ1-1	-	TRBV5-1	TGCGCCAGCAGCTTGAACAGGCCGAACACTGAAGCTTTCTTT	CASSLNRPNTEAFF
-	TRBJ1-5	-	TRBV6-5	TGTGCCAGCAGCCCCCGGACAACTAGAATGCGACCCCAGCATTTT	CASSPRTTRMRPQHF
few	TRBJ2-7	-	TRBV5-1	TGCGCCAGCAGCTTGGAAGCTATCTACGAGCAGTACTTC	CASSLEAIYEQYF
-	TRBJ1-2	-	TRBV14	TGTGCCAGCAGCCAAGGTTCAGGGAGAGGGAACTATGGCTACACCTTC	CASSQGSGRGNYGYTF
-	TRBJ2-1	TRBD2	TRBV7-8	TGTGCCAGCAGCTCACGACTAGCGGGGCCACTCTCTGAGCAGTTCTTC	CASSSRLAGPLSEQFF
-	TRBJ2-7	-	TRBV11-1	TGTGCCAGCAGCGTGGGACCTACCTACGAGCAGTACTTC	CASSVGPTYEQYF
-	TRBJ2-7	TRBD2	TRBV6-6	TGTGCCAGCAGGTGGACTAGCGGAGAGACCTACGAGCAGTACTTC	CASRWTSGETYEQYF
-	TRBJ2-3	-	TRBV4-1	TGCGCCAGCAGCCAAGCCCAAACGGCGGATACGCAGTATTTT	CASSQAQTADTQYF
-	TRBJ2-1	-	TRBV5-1	TGCGCCAGCAGCCTCGGACAGTCCTACAATGAGCAGTTCTTC	CASSLGQSYNEQFF
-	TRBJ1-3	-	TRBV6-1	TGTGCCAGCAGTGAGAGGTACACCATATATTTT	CASSERYTIYF
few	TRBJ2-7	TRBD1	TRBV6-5	TGTGCCAGCAGTTACCGACAGGGCTACGAGCAGTACTTC	CASSYRQGYEQYF
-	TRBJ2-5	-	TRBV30	TGTGCCTGGAGTGTACTGGGGGCTCGGGAGACCCAGTACTTC	CAWSVLGARETQYF
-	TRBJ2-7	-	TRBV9	TGTGCCAGCAGCGTAGCTCCAGGTACCTACGAGCAGTACTTC	CASSVAPGTYEQYF
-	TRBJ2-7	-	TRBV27	TGTGCCAGCAGTTTCCACGGTTCCTACGAGCAGTACTTC	CASSFHGSYEQYF
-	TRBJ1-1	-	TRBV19	TGTGCCAGTAGTCAATTTTTGGGGTCTGGCACTGAAGCTTTCTTT	CASSQFLGSGTEAFF
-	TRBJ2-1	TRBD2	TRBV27	TGTGCCAGCAGTTTATCGCCGGCTAGCGGGGTACCCTACAATGAGCAGTTCTTC	CASSLSPASGVPYNEQFF
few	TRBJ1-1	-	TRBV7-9	TGTGCCAGCAGCTTGATAGACACTGAAGCTTTCTTT	CASSLIDTEAFF
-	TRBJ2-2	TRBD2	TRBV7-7	TGTGCCAGCGGGACTAGCGTGGCCGGGGAGCTGTTTTTT	CASGTSVAGELFF
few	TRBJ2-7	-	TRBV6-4	TGTGCCAGCAGTGAGGGGGACACCTACGAGCAGTACTTC	CASSEGDTYEQYF
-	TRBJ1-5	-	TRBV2	TGTGCCAGCAGGAAACACAATAAGAAGGGGAGCAATCAGCCCCAGCATTTT	CASRKHNKKGSNQPQHF
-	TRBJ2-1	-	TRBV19	TGTGCCAGTAGTATTCCGTTCGGCAGCTACAATGAGCAGTTCTTC	CASSIPFGSYNEQFF
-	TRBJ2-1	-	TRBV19	TGTGCCAGTAGTCTCCAGGCCAATGAGCAGTTCTTC	CASSLQANEQFF
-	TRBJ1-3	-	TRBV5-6	TGTGCCAGCAGCTTCGGGAGCTCTGGAAACACCATATATTTT	CASSFGSSGNTIYF
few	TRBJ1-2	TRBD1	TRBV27	TGTGCCAGCAGTTTAGGACAGGGAAATGGCTACACCTTC	CASSLGQGNGYTF
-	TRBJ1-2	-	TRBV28	TGTGCCAGCATCACAGGGTCTAACTATGGCTACACCTTC	CASITGSNYGYTF
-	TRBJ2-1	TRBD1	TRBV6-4	TGTGCCAGCAGTGCTCGGACAGGGGTTACCAATGAGCAGTTCTTC	CASSARTGVTNEQFF
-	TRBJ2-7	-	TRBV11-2	TGTGCCAGCAGCTCCCGCCCCCACGGTTTCGAGCAGTACTTC	CASSSRPHGFEQYF
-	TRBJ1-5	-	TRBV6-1	TGTGCCAGCAGGACGGTAGGGGATCAGCCCCAGCATTTT	CASRTVGDQPQHF